The present T cell receptor beta chain was sequenced within a study of T cell changes during pregnancy in multiple sclerosis (dated by TCRdb to between 2018 and 2020). For context, the study as a whole: The study looked at changes in the T cell repertoire across pregnancy in women with multiple sclerosis.

The junction shows trimming of 6 bases on V and 6 bases on J, plus 9 bases between the germline ends. The CDR3, cysteine through phenylalanine, is 12 amino acids long. CDR3 DNA only is kept here, 36 bases in frame from base 1. The germline V gene (reference sequence) sets CDR1 to PRHDT and CDR2 to FYEKMQ. As concerns this clone: Its recognized antigen is unknown. No quality values exist for individual bases; no much larger clone is one base distant.

Library preparation employed the immunoSEQ multiplex PCR assay. Drawn from immuneACCESS, this table holds only the in-frame rearrangements with V and J called that TCRdb kept. Clones are partly lost; checked studies trace under half to an unresolved V gene and leave the rest unexplained. The sample records tens of thousands of clones, 90% to 95% of which are singletons. 2% to 2.5% of the sample is taken by the ten largest. The origin of this receptor is a female donor in good health, enrolled as a control in a pregnancy study. The sample was peripheral blood, taken in the third trimester of pregnancy. The chain is assembled from TRBV13 and TRBJ2-1; the D gene is possibly TRBD1, with 6 bases matching. The CDR3 amino acid sequence is: CASRLQGNEQFF. The DNA reads as follows: TGTGCCAGCAGGCTACAGGGCAATGAGCAGTTCTTC.